This T cell receptor (beta chain) was observed in a study of post-analysis software for immune sequencing data. The TCR beta cDNA libraries contained unique molecular identifiers. Via MiXCR, TCRdb re-called the PCR reads, giving one row per CDR3 protein. The sample holds about 540,000 distinct CDR3 sequences, 30% to 40% seen once. General study findings and limits: Samples from a shared batch, those prepared together, strongly co-clustered by F measure. Relative to controls, patients with multiple sclerosis showed significantly lower normalized Chao1 diversity. Included in a set of roughly five TRBV segments more frequent in patients than controls were TRBV5-6, TRBV5-1 and TRBV20-1.

This clonotype was picked up many times. Antigen: not known. V lost 5 bases to trimming and J lost 9 bases, with 14 bases between them. Germline-derived CDR1 and CDR2 are SGHVS and FNYEAQ. The CDR3 loop spans 13 amino acids. The TCR comes from a girl aged 2-17 years with multiple sclerosis. The rearrangement joins TRBV7-6 to TRBJ2-4, with D uncertain. Sequencing was performed on blood. The CDR3 coding sequence is TGTGCCAGCAGCCCGACCCCGGGTGGCATTCAGTACTTC. Residues: CASSPTPGGIQYF.